This T cell receptor beta chain was recorded in a study of blood T cell repertoires in COVID-19. About the study: COVID-19 samples collected from the United States, Italy and Spain covered acute and convalescent phases. T cells, B-cell-depleted T cells, or PBMCs supplied cDNA or gDNA.

Looked up from germline, CDR1 is SEHNR and CDR2 is FQNEAQ (reference sequence). This CDR3 contains 15 residues. The J segment lost 1 base and the V segment lost 5 bases, leaving 6 bases of the junction unmatched. Seattle's cohort entered during active infection and was followed longitudinally. The assay was immunoSEQ multiplex PCR, and TCRdb's table has in-frame clones only and misses some. The sample contains just under 65,000 clones, roughly three quarters of which appear only once. This TCR was sampled from a man between 60 and 75 years old with COVID-19, enrolled during active disease. The chain links TRBV7-9 to TRBJ1-1, with 8 nucleotides matching TRBD1. The sample consisted of peripheral blood. The CDR3 nucleotides read TGTGCCAGCAGCACCCGACAGGGGAGGAACACTGAAGCTTTCTTT. Residues: CASSTRQGRNTEAFF.